This passage covers 16 T cell receptor beta chains from one sample sequenced in a study of shared clonotypes between healthy human individuals. Profiling relied on immunoSEQ multiplex PCR, and the TCRdb table lists in-frame clones only, not all of them. This table has 650,000 to 700,000 clones, about 92% appearing once. Sample: memory CD8+ T cells from PBMCs. The subset here: CD45RO+ cells pooled with CCR7-negative TemRA cells. Receptors originate from a man aged 18 to 29 in good health. Some clones in this sample may be carry-over from other donors' samples.

The V call is TRBV11-1, the J call TRBJ2-5; 7 positions match TRBD2. The germline gives CDR1 SGHAT, CDR2 FQDESV (reference sequence). The CDR3 has 15 amino acids. V shed 5 bases, J shed 5 bases, and the junction held 11 bases outside the gene matches. The DNA of the CDR3 is TGTGCCAGCAGCACGCCGACTAGCCCTGGGGAGACCCAGTACTTC. Protein: CASSTPTSPGETQYF.

The genes are TRBV4-1 and TRBJ2-3, with 7 bases matching TRBD1. The CDR3 runs to 17 residues. Germline CDR1 and CDR2: MGHRA and YSYEKL. V gave up 3 bases and J gave up 3 bases; unmatched junction bases: 12. The CDR3 region has the DNA TGCGCCAGCAGCCAGCAATCGACAGGGATGGGAACAGATACGCAGTATTTT. Translated, it gives CASSQQSTGMGTDTQYF.

This rearrangement joins TRBV2 to TRBJ2-5; unclear D gene. Germline V gene sequence: CDR1 SNHLY, CDR2 FYNNEI. The CDR3 sequence is 15 residues long. The V end lost 6 bases, the J end lost 0 bases, and 14 bases lay between the germline ends. The CDR3, as DNA: TGTGCCAGCAGGGAGCCCGGGCTGTACCAAGAGACCCAGTACTTC. Protein: CASREPGLYQETQYF.

This chain joins TRBV29-1 and TRBJ2-5, with D hard to call. This CDR3 comprises 14 residues. V lost 5 bases, J lost 5 bases, and 18 bases lay in between. The germline gives CDR1 SQVTM, CDR2 ANQGSEA. The CDR3 DNA is TGCAGCGTTAATCAAAGAGGCGGTAGGGAGACCCAGTACTTC. Translating gives CSVNQRGGRETQYF. Using reference TRBV29-1 and TRBJ2-5 for the parts outside the CDR3, the full variable domain is SAVISQKPSRDICQRGTSLTIQCQVDSQVTMMFWYRQQPGQSLTLIATANQGSEATYESGFVIDKFPISRPNLTFSTLTVSNMSPEDSSIYLCSVNQRGGRETQYFGPGTRLLVL.

This clone was observed once. The germline gene is not matched at one end of the junction; a read error may be the cause. The CDR3 DNA follows: TGTGCCATCACCGACGACAGGGCGGGGGACTTC. It encodes CAITDDRAGDF. The rearrangement uses TRBV10-3 and TRBJ2-5; either TRBD1 or TRBD2 may supply D (7 bases each). The germline V gene encodes CDR1 ENHRY and CDR2 SYGVKD. The CDR3 runs to 11 residues.

This chain uses TRBV19 with TRBJ1-4, with a weak D call TRBD1 (5 bases). CDR3 length equals 15 residues. In germline, CDR1 is LNHDA, CDR2 SQIVND (reference sequence). V lost 5 bases, J lost 4 bases, and 14 bases lay in between. The CDR3 DNA is TGTGCCAGTAGTCTTAGTGGACAAATTAATGAAAAACTGTTTTTT. This gives the protein CASSLSGQINEKLFF.

The chain carries TRBV30 and TRBJ1-2; TRBD1 might be the D (5 bases). The CDR3 has 15 amino acids. Trimming took 3 bases from V and 6 from J, leaving 20 bases between them. Germline V gives CDR1 GTSNPN, CDR2 SVGIG (reference sequence). CDR3 in DNA: TGTGCCTGGAGCGGGAGGGGCAGGAAACTTGATGGCTACACCTTC. Translation: CAWSGRGRKLDGYTF.

The genes are TRBV9 and TRBJ2-2; 12 bases fit TRBD2. Per the germline V gene, CDR1 is SGDLS and CDR2 is YYNGEE. V trimming: 1 base; J trimming: 2 bases; junction bases outside the gene matches: 3. The CDR3 length is 17 residues. The chain's CDR3 is CASSVSSGRVNTGELFF. The CDR3 region has the DNA TGTGCCAGCAGCGTATCTAGCGGGAGGGTAAACACCGGGGAGCTGTTTTTT.

The chain couples TRBV6-5 to TRBJ1-1, with a possible D match to TRBD1 (6 bases). Germline V gene lookup returns CDR1 MNHEY and CDR2 SVGAGI. Trimming removed 7 bases at V and 4 bases at J, with 19 bases between. CDR3 length equals 15 residues. The CDR3 region is CASITKGEVGTEAFF. The CDR3 region has the DNA TGTGCCAGCATTACAAAGGGGGAAGTGGGCACTGAAGCTTTCTTT.

This clone was seen just once. Other DNA sequences from this sample encode an identical CDR3 as well. The rearrangement uses TRBV9 and TRBJ2-7; D is uncertain. The length of the CDR3 is 10 residues. Per the germline V gene, CDR1 is SGDLS and CDR2 is YYNGEE. V lost 3 bases, J lost 4 bases, and 2 bases lay in between. CDR3 amino acids: CASSDYEQYF. CDR3 nucleotides: TGTGCCAGCAGCGATTACGAGCAGTACTTC.

This chain uses TRBV23-1 with TRBJ2-7; no reliable D call. TRBV23-1 is reported as an ORF; its role is uncertain. V gave up 8 bases and J gave up 2 bases, with 13 bases separating them. The CDR3 runs to 13 residues. The CDR3 region has the DNA TGCGCCAGCGACACCTCTTCCCCCTACGAGCAGTACTTC. It encodes CASDTSSPYEQYF.

The chain employs TRBV9 and TRBJ2-7; D ambiguous. Trimming left V 3 bases short and J 1 base short, with 11 bases between. CDR1 and CDR2 (germline): SGDLS, YYNGEE. The length of the CDR3 is 14 residues. CDR3 nucleotides: TGTGCCAGCAGCGAGGCCGTGGTATCCTACGAGCAGTACTTC. This sequence encodes CASSEAVVSYEQYF.

This chain connects TRBV2 to TRBJ1-2, with D unresolved. CDR3 length: 12 residues. CDR1 and CDR2 from the germline V gene are SNHLY and FYNNEI. Trimming took off 7 bases at V and 5 bases at J, with 11 bases between the two ends. This CDR3 reads CASKKETYGYTF. In DNA, the CDR3 is TGTGCCAGCAAAAAGGAAACTTATGGCTACACCTTC. Combining the CDR3 with reference TRBV2 and TRBJ1-2 gives the whole variable domain EPEVTQTPSHQVTQMGQEVILRCVPISNHLYFYWYRQILGQKVEFLVSFYNNEISEKSEIFDDQFSVERPDGSNFTLKIRSTKLEDSAMYFCASKKETYGYTFGSGTRLTVV.

The J gene is TRBJ2-6, the V gene TRBV23-1; D is perhaps TRBD1 (6 bases). TRBV23-1 belongs to the ORF category, with a function that is uncertain. The CDR3 has 16 residues. Trimming removed 4 bases from V and 0 bases from J, with 10 bases in between. The CDR3 protein is CASSLPRGSGANVLTF. DNA of the CDR3: TGCGCCAGCAGTCTTCCCAGGGGCTCTGGGGCCAACGTCCTGACTTTC.

The CDR3 nucleotides are TGTGCTAGTGGTTTGGGGGTCGACTATGGCTACACCTTC. It specifies CASGLGVDYGYTF. The chain carries TRBV12-5 and TRBJ1-2; D not resolved. In germline, CDR1 is LGHNT, CDR2 FRNRAP. V lost 1 base and J lost 3, with 6 bases in between. CDR3 size: 13 residues.

The DNA of the CDR3 is TGTGCCAGCAGTTACGACGTCTGGAGTGAAGCTTTCTTT. Translated: CASSYDVWSEAFF. This chain links TRBV6-5 with TRBJ1-1, with unresolved D. The CDR3 has 13 amino acids. Per the germline V gene, CDR1 is MNHEY and CDR2 is SVGAGI. V lost 2 bases to trimming and J lost 7 bases, with 11 bases between them.